This entry describes one TCR beta chain. Its antigen remains unidentified. This specimen belongs to a study of T-cell reconstitution after alpha-beta-depleted transplantation in children. Points from the study as a whole: Alpha-beta T cells about two months after transplant reportedly derived from several hundred expanded graft clones. The origin of high day-60 TCRbeta diversity in some patients lay in surviving recipient T cells and thymic progenitors.

TCRbeta library preparation incorporated unique molecular identifiers. TCRdb re-analysed the PCR reads in MiXCR, keeping a single row per CDR3 protein. The sample contains about 580,000 distinct CDR3 sequences, 27% of which appear only once. This TCR came from a boy younger than two with Wiskott-Aldrich syndrome, due to receive a stem cell transplant. This material consisted of PBMCs, taken before TCRalphabeta/CD19-depleted stem cell transplant.

The CDR3 loop is CASSLVSGGKETQYF. The CDR3, as DNA: TGTGCCAGCAGCTTAGTTTCGGGGGGCAAAGAGACCCAGTACTTC. V and J are TRBV7-2 and TRBJ2-5, with a weak D call TRBD2 (7 bases). Germline V CDR1 and CDR2: SGHTA, FQGNSA. This CDR3 comprises 15 residues. Trimming pared 1 base from V and 3 bases from J, leaving 12 bases between.